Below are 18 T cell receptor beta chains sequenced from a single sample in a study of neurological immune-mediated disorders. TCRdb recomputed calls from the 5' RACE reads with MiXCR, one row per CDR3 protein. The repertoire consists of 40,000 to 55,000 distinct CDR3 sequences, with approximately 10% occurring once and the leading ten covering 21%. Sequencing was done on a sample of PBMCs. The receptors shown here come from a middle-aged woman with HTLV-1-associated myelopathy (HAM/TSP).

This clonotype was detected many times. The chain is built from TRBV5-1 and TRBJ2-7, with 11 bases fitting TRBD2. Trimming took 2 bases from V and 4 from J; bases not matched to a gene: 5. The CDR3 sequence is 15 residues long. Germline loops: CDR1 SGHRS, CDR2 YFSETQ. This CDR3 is CASSFTSGGGYEQYF. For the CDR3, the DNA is TGCGCCAGCAGCTTTACTAGCGGGGGTGGGTACGAGCAGTACTTC.

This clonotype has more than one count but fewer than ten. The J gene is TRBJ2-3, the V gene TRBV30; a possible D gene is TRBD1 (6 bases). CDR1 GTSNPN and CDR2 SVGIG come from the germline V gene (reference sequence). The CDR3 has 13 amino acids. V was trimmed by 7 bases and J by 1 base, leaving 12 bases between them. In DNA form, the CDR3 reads TGTGCCTCCTGTGAGGGGGGCACAGATACGCAGTATTTT. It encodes CASCEGGTDTQYF.

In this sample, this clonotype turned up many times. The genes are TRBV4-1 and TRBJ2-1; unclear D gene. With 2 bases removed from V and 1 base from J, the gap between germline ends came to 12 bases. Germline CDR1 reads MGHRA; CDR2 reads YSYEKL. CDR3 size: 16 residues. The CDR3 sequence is CASSQLNMVSYNEQFF. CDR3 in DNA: TGCGCCAGCAGCCAACTAAACATGGTTTCCTACAATGAGCAGTTCTTC.

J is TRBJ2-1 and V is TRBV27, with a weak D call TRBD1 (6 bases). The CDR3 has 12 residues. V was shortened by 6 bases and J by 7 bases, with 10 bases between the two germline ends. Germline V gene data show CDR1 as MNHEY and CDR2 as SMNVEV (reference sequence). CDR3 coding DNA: TGTGCCAGCAGCCTCCAGGGGAATGAGCAGTTCTTC. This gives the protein CASSLQGNEQFF.

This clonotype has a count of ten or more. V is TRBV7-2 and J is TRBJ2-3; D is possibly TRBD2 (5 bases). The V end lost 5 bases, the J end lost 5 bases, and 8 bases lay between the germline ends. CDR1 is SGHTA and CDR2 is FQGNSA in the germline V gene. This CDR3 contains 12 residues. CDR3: CASSLLGDTQYF. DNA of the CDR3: TGTGCCAGCAGCCTACTAGGAGATACGCAGTATTTT.

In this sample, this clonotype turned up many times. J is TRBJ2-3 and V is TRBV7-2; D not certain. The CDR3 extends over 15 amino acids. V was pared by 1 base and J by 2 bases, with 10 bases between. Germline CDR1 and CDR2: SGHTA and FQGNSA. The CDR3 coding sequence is TGTGCCAGCAGCTTAGGGCTAGATCACACAGATACGCAGTATTTT. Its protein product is CASSLGLDHTDTQYF.

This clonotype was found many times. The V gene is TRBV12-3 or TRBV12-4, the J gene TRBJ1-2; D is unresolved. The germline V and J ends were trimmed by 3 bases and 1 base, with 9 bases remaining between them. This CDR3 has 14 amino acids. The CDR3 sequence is CASSFLAFNYGYTF. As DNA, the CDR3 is TGTGCCAGCAGTTTTTTGGCTTTTAACTATGGCTACACCTTC.

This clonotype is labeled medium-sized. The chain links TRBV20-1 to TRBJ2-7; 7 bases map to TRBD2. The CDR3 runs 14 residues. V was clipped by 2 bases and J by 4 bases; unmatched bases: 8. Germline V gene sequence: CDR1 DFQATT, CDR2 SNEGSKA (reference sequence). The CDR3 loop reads CSARWEGTRYEQYF. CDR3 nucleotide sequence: TGCAGTGCTAGATGGGAGGGGACCCGATACGAGCAGTACTTC.

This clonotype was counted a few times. DNA for the CDR3: TGTGCCAGCAGCTTGCTGCGGGGGGGCAATGAGCAGTTCTTC. This codes for CASSLLRGGNEQFF. This chain joins TRBV5-4 and TRBJ2-1, with 9 bases lining up with TRBD2. After removal of 1 base from V and 6 bases from J, the junction contained 2 bases not matched to a gene. From germline, CDR1 is SGHNT and CDR2 YYREEE (reference sequence). This CDR3 contains 14 residues.

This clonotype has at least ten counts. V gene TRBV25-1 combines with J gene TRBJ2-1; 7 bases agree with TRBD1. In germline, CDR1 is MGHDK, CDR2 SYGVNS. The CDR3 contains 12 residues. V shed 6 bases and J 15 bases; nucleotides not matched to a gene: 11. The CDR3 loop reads CASSAQGVRRFF. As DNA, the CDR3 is TGTGCCAGCAGCGCGCAGGGGGTCCGTCGGTTCTTC.

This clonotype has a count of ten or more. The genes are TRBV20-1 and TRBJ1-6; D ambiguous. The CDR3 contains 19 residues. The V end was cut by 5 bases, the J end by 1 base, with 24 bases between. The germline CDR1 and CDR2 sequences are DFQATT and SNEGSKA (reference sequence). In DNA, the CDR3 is TGCAGTGCTGTTCGACCGGGCTGGAATGGAAAGTCCTATAATTCACCCCTCCACTTT. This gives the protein CSAVRPGWNGKSYNSPLHF.

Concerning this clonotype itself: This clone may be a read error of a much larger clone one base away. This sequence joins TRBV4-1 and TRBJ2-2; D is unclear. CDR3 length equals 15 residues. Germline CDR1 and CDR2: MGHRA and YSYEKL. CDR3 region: CANSQEGKRNGELFF. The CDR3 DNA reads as TGCGCCAACAGCCAAGAAGGAAAACGGAATGGGGAGCTGTTTTTT.

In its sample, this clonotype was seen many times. Here the CDR3 DNA reads TGTGCCAGCAGTTTAGGGCTCTCTGGAAACACCATATATTTT. Its translation is CASSLGLSGNTIYF. The genes are TRBV12-3 or TRBV12-4 and TRBJ1-3; D is unclear. V was shortened by 1 base and J by 0 bases, with 4 bases between the two germline ends. The CDR3 consists of 14 residues.

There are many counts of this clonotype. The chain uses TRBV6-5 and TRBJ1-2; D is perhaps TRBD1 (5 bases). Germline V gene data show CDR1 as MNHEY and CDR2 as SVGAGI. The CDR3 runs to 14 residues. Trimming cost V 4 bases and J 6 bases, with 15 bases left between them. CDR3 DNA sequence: TGTGCCAGCAGTTTACTCGGGGGGGGGAATGGCTACACCTTC. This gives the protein CASSLLGGGNGYTF.

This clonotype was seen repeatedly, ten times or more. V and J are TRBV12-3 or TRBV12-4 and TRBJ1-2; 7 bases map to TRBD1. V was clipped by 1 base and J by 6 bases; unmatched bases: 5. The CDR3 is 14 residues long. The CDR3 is CASSLVGRGNGYTF. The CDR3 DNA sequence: TGTGCCAGCAGTTTAGTTGGCAGGGGGAATGGCTACACCTTC.

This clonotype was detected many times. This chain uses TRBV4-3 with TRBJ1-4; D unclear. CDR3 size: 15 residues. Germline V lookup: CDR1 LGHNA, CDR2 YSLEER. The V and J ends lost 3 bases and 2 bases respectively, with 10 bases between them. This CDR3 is CASSQKRDTNEKLFF. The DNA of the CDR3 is TGCGCCAGCAGCCAGAAACGGGATACTAATGAAAAACTGTTTTTT.

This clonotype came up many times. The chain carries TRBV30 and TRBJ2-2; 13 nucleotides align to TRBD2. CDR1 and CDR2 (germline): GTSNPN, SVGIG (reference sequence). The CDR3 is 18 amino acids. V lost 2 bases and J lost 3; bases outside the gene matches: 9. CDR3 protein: CAWSKPGLAGEHTGELFF. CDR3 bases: TGTGCCTGGAGTAAACCCGGACTAGCGGGGGAGCACACCGGGGAGCTGTTTTTT. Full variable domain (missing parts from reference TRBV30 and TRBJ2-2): SQTIHQWPATLVQPVGSPLSLECTVEGTSNPNLYWYRQAAGRGLQLLFYSVGIGQISSEVPQNLSASRPQDRQFILSSKKLLLSDSGFYLCAWSKPGLAGEHTGELFFGEGSRLTVL.

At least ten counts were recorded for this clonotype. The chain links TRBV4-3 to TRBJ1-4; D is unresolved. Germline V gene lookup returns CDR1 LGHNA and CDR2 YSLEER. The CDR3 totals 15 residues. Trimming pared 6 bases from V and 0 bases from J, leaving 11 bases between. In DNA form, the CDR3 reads TGCGCCAGCAGTCCGAGTCGAGCAACTAATGAAAAACTGTTTTTT. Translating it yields CASSPSRATNEKLFF.